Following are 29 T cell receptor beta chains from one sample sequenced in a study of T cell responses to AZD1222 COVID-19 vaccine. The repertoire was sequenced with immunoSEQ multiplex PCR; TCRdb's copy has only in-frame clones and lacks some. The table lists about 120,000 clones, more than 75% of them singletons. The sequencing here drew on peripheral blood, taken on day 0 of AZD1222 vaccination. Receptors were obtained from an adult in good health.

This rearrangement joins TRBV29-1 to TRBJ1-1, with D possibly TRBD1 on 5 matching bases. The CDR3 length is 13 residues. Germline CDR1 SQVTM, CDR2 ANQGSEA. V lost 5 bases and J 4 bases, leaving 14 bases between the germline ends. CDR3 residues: CSVRPGGVTEAFF. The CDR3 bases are TGCAGCGTTAGGCCCGGGGGGGTCACTGAAGCTTTCTTT.

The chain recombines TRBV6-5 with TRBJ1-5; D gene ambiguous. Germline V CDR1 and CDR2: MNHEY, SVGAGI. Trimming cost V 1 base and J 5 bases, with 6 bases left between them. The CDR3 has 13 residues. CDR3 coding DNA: TGTGCCAGCAGTTACTTGCCCGATCAGCCCCAGCATTTT. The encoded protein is CASSYLPDQPQHF.

DNA for the CDR3: TGTGCCAGCAGCTCTCAGGGCTCTGATAATTCACCCCTCCACTTT. This encodes CASSSQGSDNSPLHF. V and J are TRBV9 and TRBJ1-6, with D perhaps TRBD1 (5 bases). V shed 4 bases and J shed 5 bases, with 13 bases lying between them. The CDR3 is 15 amino acids. Germline lookup yields CDR1 SGDLS and CDR2 YYNGEE.

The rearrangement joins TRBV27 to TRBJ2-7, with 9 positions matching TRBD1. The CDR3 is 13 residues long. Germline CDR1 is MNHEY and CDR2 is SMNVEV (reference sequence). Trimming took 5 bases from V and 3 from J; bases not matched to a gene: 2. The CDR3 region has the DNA TGTGCCAGCAGTCCGGACAGGGGCTACGAGCAGTACTTC. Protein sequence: CASSPDRGYEQYF.

The CDR3 DNA follows: TGTGCCAGCAGCTTATCCTTATCGGGACAGGGGGCAGAGACCCAGTACTTC. Translating it yields CASSLSLSGQGAETQYF. The chain joins TRBV7-9 to TRBJ2-5; TRBD1 aligns across 12 bases. Germline V gene data show CDR1 as SEHNR and CDR2 as FQNEAQ (reference sequence). V trimming: 2 bases; J trimming: 4 bases; junction bases outside the gene matches: 8. The CDR3 is made up of 17 amino acids.

The CDR3 sequence is CASSFGQGQTKAFF. The CDR3 DNA follows: TGTGCCAGCAGCTTTGGACAGGGCCAAACCAAAGCTTTCTTT. This chain joins TRBV27 and TRBJ1-1, with 8 positions matching TRBD1. There are 14 residues in the CDR3. Losses at the gene ends were 6 bases for V and 9 bases for J; bases not matched to a gene: 12. Germline V gene sequence: CDR1 MNHEY, CDR2 SMNVEV (reference sequence).

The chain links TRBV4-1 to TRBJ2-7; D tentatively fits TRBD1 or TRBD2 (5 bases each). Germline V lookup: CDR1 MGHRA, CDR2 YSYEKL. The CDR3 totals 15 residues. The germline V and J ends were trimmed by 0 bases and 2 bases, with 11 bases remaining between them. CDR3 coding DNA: TGCGCCAGCAGCCAAGATGGGACGGAGGCCTACGAGCAGTACTTC. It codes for CASSQDGTEAYEQYF.

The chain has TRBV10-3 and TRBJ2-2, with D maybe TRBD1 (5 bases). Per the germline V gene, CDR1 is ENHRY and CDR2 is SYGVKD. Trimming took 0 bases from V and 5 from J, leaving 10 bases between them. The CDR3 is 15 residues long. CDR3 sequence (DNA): TGTGCCATCAGTGAGTCGGCAGGGATTACCGGGGAGCTGTTTTTT. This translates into CAISESAGITGELFF.

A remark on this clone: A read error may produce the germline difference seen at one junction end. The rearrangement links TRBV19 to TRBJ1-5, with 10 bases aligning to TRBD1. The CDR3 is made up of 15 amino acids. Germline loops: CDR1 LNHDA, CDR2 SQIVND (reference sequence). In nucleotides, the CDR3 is TGTGCTAGTAGTCCCGGGACAGGGGATCATCAGCCCCAGCATTTT. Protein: CASSPGTGDHQPQHF.

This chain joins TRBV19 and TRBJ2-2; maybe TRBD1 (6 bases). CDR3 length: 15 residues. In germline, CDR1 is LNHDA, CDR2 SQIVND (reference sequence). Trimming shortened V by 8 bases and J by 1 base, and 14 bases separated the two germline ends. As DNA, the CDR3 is TGTGCCAGTCGGAGTGGGGGCGGGAACACCGGGGAGCTGTTTTTT. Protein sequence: CASRSGGGNTGELFF.

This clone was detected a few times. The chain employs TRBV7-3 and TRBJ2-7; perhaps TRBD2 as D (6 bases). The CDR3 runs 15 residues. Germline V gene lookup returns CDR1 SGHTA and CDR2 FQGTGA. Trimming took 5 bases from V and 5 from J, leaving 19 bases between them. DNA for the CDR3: TGTGCCAGCAGCCCCGGAGGGGCAGGGTATAACGAGCAGTACTTC. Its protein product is CASSPGGAGYNEQYF.

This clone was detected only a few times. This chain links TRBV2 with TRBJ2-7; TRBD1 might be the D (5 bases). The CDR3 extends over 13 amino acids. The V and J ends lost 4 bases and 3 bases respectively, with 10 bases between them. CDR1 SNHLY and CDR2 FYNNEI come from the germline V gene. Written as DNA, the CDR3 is TGTGCCAGCAGTGCACAGGTGAACTACGAGCAGTACTTC. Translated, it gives CASSAQVNYEQYF.

The DNA of the CDR3 is TGTGCCAGCAGTTTTTTGGATCATAGAGATGAGCAGTTCTTC. It is translated as CASSFLDHRDEQFF. This chain joins TRBV28 and TRBJ2-1; unclear D gene. This CDR3 has 14 amino acids. The germline V gene has CDR1 MDHEN and CDR2 SYDVKM. The V end lost 3 bases, the J end lost 8 bases, and 14 bases lay between the germline ends.

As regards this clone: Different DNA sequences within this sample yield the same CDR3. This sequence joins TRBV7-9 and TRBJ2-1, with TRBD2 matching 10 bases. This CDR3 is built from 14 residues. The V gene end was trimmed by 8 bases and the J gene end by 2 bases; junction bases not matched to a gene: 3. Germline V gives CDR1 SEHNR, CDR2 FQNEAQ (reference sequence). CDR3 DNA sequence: TGTGCCAGCCAGAGCGGGGGGGCCTACAATGAGCAGTTCTTC. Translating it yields CASQSGGAYNEQFF.

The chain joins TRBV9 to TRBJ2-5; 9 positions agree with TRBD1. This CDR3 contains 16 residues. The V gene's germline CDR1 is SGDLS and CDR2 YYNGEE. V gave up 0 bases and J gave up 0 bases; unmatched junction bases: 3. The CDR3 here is CASSVGDRGYQETQYF. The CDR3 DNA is TGTGCCAGCAGCGTAGGAGACAGGGGGTACCAAGAGACCCAGTACTTC.

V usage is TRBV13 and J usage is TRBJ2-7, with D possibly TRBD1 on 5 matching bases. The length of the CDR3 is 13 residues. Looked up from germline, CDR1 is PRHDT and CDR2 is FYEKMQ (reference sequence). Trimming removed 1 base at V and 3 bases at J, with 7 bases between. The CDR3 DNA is TGTGCCAGCAGCTTAGAGACAGACTACGAGCAGTACTTC. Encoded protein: CASSLETDYEQYF.

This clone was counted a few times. CDR3 sequence (DNA): TGTGCCAGCAGCCTGCCCATGGATGAAAAACTGTTTTTT. Translated: CASSLPMDEKLFF. The chain uses TRBV28 and TRBJ1-4; no clear D gene. Germline V lookup: CDR1 MDHEN, CDR2 SYDVKM. With 6 bases removed from V and 6 bases from J, the gap between germline ends came to 11 bases. The CDR3 is 13 amino acids.

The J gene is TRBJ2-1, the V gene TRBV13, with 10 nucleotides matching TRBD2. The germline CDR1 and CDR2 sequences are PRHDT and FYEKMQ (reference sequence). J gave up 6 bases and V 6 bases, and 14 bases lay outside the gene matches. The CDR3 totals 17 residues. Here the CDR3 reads CASSWKRLAGNINEQFF. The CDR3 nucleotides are TGTGCCAGCAGTTGGAAAAGACTAGCGGGCAATATCAATGAGCAGTTCTTC. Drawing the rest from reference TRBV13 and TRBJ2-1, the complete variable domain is AAGVIQSPRHLIKEKRETATLKCYPIPRHDTVYWYQQGPGQDPQFLISFYEKMQSDKGSIPDRFSAQQFSDYHSELNMSSLELGDSALYFCASSWKRLAGNINEQFFGPGTRLTVL.

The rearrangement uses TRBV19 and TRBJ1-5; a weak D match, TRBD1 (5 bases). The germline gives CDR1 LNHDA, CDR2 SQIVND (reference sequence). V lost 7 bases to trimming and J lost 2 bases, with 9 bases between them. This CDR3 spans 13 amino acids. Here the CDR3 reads CASISGGNQPQHF. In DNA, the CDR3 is TGTGCCAGTATATCGGGGGGCAATCAGCCCCAGCATTTT.

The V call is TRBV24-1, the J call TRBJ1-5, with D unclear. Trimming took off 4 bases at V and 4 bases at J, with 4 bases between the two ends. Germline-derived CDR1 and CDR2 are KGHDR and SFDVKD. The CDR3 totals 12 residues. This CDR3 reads CATSEGNQPQHF. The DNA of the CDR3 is TGTGCCACCAGTGAGGGGAATCAGCCCCAGCATTTT.

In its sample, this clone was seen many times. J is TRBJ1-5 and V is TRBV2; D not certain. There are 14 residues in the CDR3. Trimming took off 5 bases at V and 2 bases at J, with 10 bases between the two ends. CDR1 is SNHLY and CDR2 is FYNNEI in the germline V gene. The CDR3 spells CASSSSNRNQPQHF. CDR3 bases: TGTGCCAGCAGTTCCAGTAATCGCAATCAGCCCCAGCATTTT.

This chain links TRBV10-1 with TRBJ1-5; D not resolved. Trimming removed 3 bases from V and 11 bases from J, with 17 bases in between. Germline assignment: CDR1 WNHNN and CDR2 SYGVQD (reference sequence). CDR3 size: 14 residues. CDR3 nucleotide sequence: TGCGCCAGCAGTGATTCCCCCTTCATCGTAGCCCAGCATTTT. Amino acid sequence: CASSDSPFIVAQHF.

The CDR3 region has the DNA TGTGCCAGCGCCTTTTCGGAGGAGACTGAAGCTTTCTTT. Translation gives CASAFSEETEAFF. The chain recombines TRBV7-2 with TRBJ1-1; D is unclear. Trimming stripped 8 bases from V and 5 bases from J, with 15 bases between. This CDR3 contains 13 residues. The V gene's germline CDR1 is SGHTA and CDR2 FQGNSA.

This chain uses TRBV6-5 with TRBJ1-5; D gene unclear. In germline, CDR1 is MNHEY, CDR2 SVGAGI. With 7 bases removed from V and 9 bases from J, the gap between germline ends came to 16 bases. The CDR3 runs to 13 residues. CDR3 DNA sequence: TGTGCCAGCATCCACACCGTCGGGAGGCCCCAGCATTTT. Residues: CASIHTVGRPQHF.

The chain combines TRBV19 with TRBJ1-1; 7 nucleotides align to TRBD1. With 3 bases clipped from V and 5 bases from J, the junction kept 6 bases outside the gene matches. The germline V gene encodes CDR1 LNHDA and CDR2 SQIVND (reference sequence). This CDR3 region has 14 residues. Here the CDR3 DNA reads TGTGCCAGTAGTATCACGACAGGGAGGACTGAAGCTTTCTTT. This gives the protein CASSITTGRTEAFF.

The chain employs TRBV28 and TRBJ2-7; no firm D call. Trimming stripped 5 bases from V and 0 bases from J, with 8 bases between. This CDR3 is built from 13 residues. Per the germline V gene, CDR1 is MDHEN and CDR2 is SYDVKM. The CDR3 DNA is TGTGCCAGCAGTCCCGGCCCCTCCTACGAGCAGTACTTC. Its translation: CASSPGPSYEQYF.

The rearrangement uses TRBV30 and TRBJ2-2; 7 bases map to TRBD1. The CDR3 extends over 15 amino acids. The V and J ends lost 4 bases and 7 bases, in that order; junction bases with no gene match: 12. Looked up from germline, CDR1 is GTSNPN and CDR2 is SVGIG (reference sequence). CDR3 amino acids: CAWNAGQAFGGELFF. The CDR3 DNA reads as TGTGCCTGGAATGCAGGACAGGCCTTCGGCGGGGAGCTGTTTTTT.

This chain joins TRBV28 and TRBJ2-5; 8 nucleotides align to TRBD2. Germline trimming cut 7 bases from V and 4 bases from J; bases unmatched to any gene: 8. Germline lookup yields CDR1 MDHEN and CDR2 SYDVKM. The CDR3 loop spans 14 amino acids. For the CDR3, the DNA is TGTGCCAGCACCTTGGGACTAGTTGGAGAGACCCAGTACTTC. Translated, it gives CASTLGLVGETQYF.

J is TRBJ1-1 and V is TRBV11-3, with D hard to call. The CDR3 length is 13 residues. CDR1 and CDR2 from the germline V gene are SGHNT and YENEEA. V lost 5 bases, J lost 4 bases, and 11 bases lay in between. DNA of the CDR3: TGTGCCAGCAGCACGGAGGGAAGCACTGAAGCTTTCTTT. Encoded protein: CASSTEGSTEAFF.